This entry lists 27 T cell receptor beta chains sequenced from one sample in a study of T cell clonality in common variable immunodeficiency. Overall study results and limits: Fewer deletions and N-nucleotide insertions were reportedly seen in common variable immunodeficiency TCR beta sequences.

These TCRs are of unknown antigen specificity. Using immunoSEQ multiplex PCR, the repertoire was profiled, and TCRdb retains in-frame clones only, with some absent. The sample includes about 28,000 clones, none of them occurring once. Sequencing was carried out using peripheral blood mononuclear cells. These receptors were collected from a human donor with common variable immunodeficiency.

On this clone itself: Read sequence stops 3 residues before the CDR3 end, and the germline J gene provides the missing end. The gene calls are TRBV19 and TRBJ2-5; a weak D match, TRBD1 (5 bases). CDR3 length: 14 amino acids. Germline CDR1 LNHDA, CDR2 SQIVND (reference sequence). V shed 4 bases and J shed 6 bases, with 15 bases lying between them. The sequenced part of the CDR3 DNA is TGTGCCAGTAGTACAACAGGAATGGTTCAGACC. Protein product: CASSTTGMVQT. The CDR3, in full, reads CASSTTGMVQTQYF.

This clone was seen ten or more times. The read ends 3 residues shy of where the CDR3 ends; the end is completed using the germline J gene. The chain combines TRBV18 with TRBJ2-1, with D unclear. Germline values: CDR1 KGHSH, CDR2 LQKENI. The CDR3 length is 12 residues. The germline V and J ends were trimmed by 2 bases and 4 bases, with 3 bases remaining between them. Here the CDR3 reads CASSPTYNEQFF. The CDR3 DNA, read in part, is TGTGCCAGCTCACCAACTTACAATGAG.

This clone was found many times. The read finishes 3 residues shy of the CDR3 end, and the germline J gene is used to complete it. The V call is TRBV13, the J call TRBJ2-7; TRBD2 matches 10 bases. The germline V gene encodes CDR1 PRHDT and CDR2 FYEKMQ (reference sequence). This CDR3 is built from 15 residues. Losses at the gene ends were 5 bases for V and 3 bases for J; bases not matched to a gene: 7. CDR3 DNA (partial): TGTGCCAGCAGCCCCGGACTAGCGGACGTCTACGAG. Amino acids: CASSPGLADVYE. The CDR3 reads in full as CASSPGLADVYEQYF.

This clone was counted at least ten times. The CDR3 goes on 3 residues after the read ends, and that part is filled in from the germline J gene. The V and J genes are TRBV20-1 and TRBJ2-1; TRBD2 matches 13 bases. Germline assignment: CDR1 DFQATT and CDR2 SNEGSKA (reference sequence). The J segment lost 4 bases and the V segment lost 6 bases, leaving 9 bases of the junction unmatched. The CDR3 extends over 16 amino acids. This chain's CDR3 is CSAAGLAGVVYNEQFF. Incomplete CDR3 DNA: TGCAGTGCGGCCGGACTAGCGGGAGTAGTATACAATGAG.

This clone appeared many times. From the germline J gene comes the end of the CDR3, since the read stops 3 residues before it. The chain employs TRBV18 and TRBJ1-1; D is unclear. The CDR3 sequence is 14 residues long. CDR1 and CDR2 from the germline V gene are KGHSH and LQKENI. V lost 2 bases, J lost 0 bases, and 7 bases lay in between. The sequenced CDR3 bases are TGTGCCAGCTCACCAAAGACTTTGAACACTGAA. Amino acid sequence: CASSPKTLNTE. Given in full, the CDR3 is CASSPKTLNTEAFF.

CDR3 residues: CAWTLYRGSYEQYF. The CDR3 bases that were read are TGTGCCTGGACCCTTTACAGGGGTTCCTACGAG. V and J are TRBV30 and TRBJ2-7, with 7 nucleotides matching TRBD1. The read terminates 3 residues before the CDR3 end, so the remaining end is supplied by the germline J gene. Per germline, CDR1 GTSNPN and CDR2 SVGIG (reference sequence). The V segment lost 4 bases and the J segment 1 base; nucleotides outside the gene matches: 7. The length of the CDR3 is 14 residues.

This clone was counted many times. The CDR3 end falls 3 residues outside the read, so it is completed with the germline J gene. The chain has TRBV14 and TRBJ1-2; 9 nucleotides line up with TRBD1. The CDR3 has 15 residues. Germline assignment: CDR1 SGHDN and CDR2 FVKESK. The part of the CDR3 DNA that was read is TGTGCCAGCAGCCGAGGGACAGGGTTGGAGCAAGGC. Translating it yields CASSRGTGLEQG. In full, the CDR3 reads CASSRGTGLEQGYTF.

This clone was counted many times. The read finishes 3 residues shy of the CDR3 end, and the germline J gene is used to complete it. The genes are TRBV12-3 or TRBV12-4 and TRBJ1-1; D unclear. This CDR3 has 13 amino acids. V gave up 2 bases and J gave up 4 bases, with 8 bases separating them. The part of the CDR3 DNA that was read is TGTGCCAGCAGTTTAAATCTGTTCACTGAA. It codes for CASSLNLFTE. The entire CDR3 is CASSLNLFTEAFF.

In its sample, this clone was seen many times. The read finishes 3 residues shy of the CDR3 end, and the germline J gene is used to complete it. This chain connects TRBV5-4 to TRBJ2-7, with D possibly being TRBD2 (6 bases). V lost 0 bases, J lost 3 bases, and 13 bases lay in between. The CDR3 has 15 residues. Germline V gene data show CDR1 as SGHNT and CDR2 as YYREEE (reference sequence). CDR3 amino acids: CASSLEPTGDYEQYF. The covered CDR3 bases are TGTGCCAGCAGCTTGGAGCCTACGGGGGACTACGAG.

This clone was seen many times. The read falls 3 residues short of the CDR3 end, and the missing part is taken from the germline J gene. The chain employs TRBV29-1 and TRBJ1-2; no firm D call. V lost 1 base, J lost 0 bases, and 6 bases lay in between. Germline CDR1 reads SQVTM; CDR2 reads ANQGSEA. This CDR3 has 13 residues. The CDR3 bases that were read are TGCAGCGTTGAAGTCCAGGCTAACTATGGC. Encoded protein: CSVEVQANYG. The full CDR3 is CSVEVQANYGYTF.

This clone was counted a few times. The read ends 3 residues shy of where the CDR3 ends; the end is completed using the germline J gene. The chain joins TRBV5-1 to TRBJ2-1; TRBD1 agrees at 10 bases. The V and J ends lost 0 bases and 4 bases, in that order; junction bases with no gene match: 10. The CDR3 is made up of 18 amino acids. Per the germline V gene, CDR1 is SGHRS and CDR2 is YFSETQ. This chain's CDR3 is CASSLVGGQGRPYNEQFF. CDR3 DNA, as far as it was read: TGCGCCAGCAGCTTGGTTGGGGGACAGGGGCGACCATACAATGAG.

The sample holds many counts of this clone. The CDR3 end falls 3 residues outside the read, so it is completed with the germline J gene. V and J are TRBV5-1 and TRBJ2-5, with D tentatively TRBD2 (5 bases). The CDR3 covers 13 residues. Germline-derived CDR1 and CDR2 are SGHRS and YFSETQ. V lost 3 bases, J lost 0 bases, and 6 bases lay in between. CDR3 sequence: CASSSGYQETQYF. The CDR3 DNA, read in part, is TGCGCCAGCAGCTCGGGGTACCAAGAGACC.

At least ten counts were recorded for this clone. The sequence runs out 3 residues before the end of the CDR3; the remainder is reconstructed from the germline J gene. The chain couples TRBV5-4 to TRBJ2-7, with a possible D match to TRBD1 (7 bases). V lost 4 bases, J lost 2 bases, and 16 bases lay in between. Germline CDR1 is SGHNT and CDR2 is YYREEE (reference sequence). The CDR3 is 15 amino acids. The chain's CDR3 is CASSARGQFPYEQYF. CDR3 bases read: TGTGCCAGCAGCGCGCGGGGACAGTTCCCCTACGAG.

This clone was recorded many times. Read sequence stops 3 residues before the CDR3 end, and the germline J gene provides the missing end. J is TRBJ2-5 and V is TRBV10-1, with a weak D call TRBD1 (6 bases). Germline V lookup: CDR1 WNHNN, CDR2 SYGVQD (reference sequence). This CDR3 is 13 amino acids long. The ends were cut back, 4 bases at V and 5 bases at J, with 11 bases in the middle. This CDR3 reads CASSGGPGETQYF. The DNA read from the CDR3 is TGCGCCAGCAGTGGGGGGCCGGGGGAGACC.

Remarks on this clone: The CDR3 end is not reached by the read, which stops 3 residues before it; the germline J gene fills it in. The chain links TRBV18 to TRBJ2-7; TRBD1 matches 8 bases. Trimming took 2 bases from V and 5 from J; bases not matched to a gene: 5. This CDR3 region has 14 residues. Germline V gene sequence: CDR1 KGHSH, CDR2 LQKENI. CDR3 sequence reads: CASSPEDREDEQYF. The sequenced CDR3 bases are TGTGCCAGCTCACCAGAGGACAGGGAAGACGAG.

This clone was counted ten times or more. Coverage ceases 3 residues before the CDR3 finishes, and the germline J gene fills in the end. This sequence joins TRBV7-6 and TRBJ2-7, with 9 bases aligning to TRBD1. The V and J ends lost 1 base and 6 bases, in that order; junction bases with no gene match: 7. Germline CDR1 SGHVS, CDR2 FNYEAQ. There are 15 residues in the CDR3. This chain's CDR3 is CASSLGGTGFSEQYF. The CDR3 DNA, read in part, is TGTGCCAGCAGCTTAGGGGGGACAGGGTTTAGCGAG.

At least ten counts were recorded for this clone. The CDR3 extends 3 residues past the end of the read, so its final part is completed from the germline J gene. The chain joins TRBV19 to TRBJ1-1; TRBD1 might be the D (5 bases). Germline V gene data show CDR1 as LNHDA and CDR2 as SQIVND (reference sequence). The CDR3 sequence is 12 residues long. Trimming took 7 bases from V and 5 from J, leaving 11 bases between them. The CDR3 sequence is CASKNRGTEAFF. The DNA read from the CDR3 is TGTGCCAGTAAGAACCGGGGGACTGAA.

CDR3 DNA, as far as it was read: TGTGCCAGCAGTGGGAGGGGAGACACTGAA. Its translation is CASSGRGDTE. In full, the CDR3 is CASSGRGDTEAFF. V gene TRBV6-1 combines with J gene TRBJ1-1, with TRBD1 as a possible D gene (5 bases). The read is 3 residues too short to cover the CDR3 end, so that end is filled in from the germline J gene. This CDR3 contains 13 residues. Deletions cut 4 bases from V and 3 bases from J, with 9 bases between. Germline loops: CDR1 MNHNS, CDR2 SASEGT.

This clone was seen repeatedly, ten times or more. The CDR3: CSASRGRGMVGETQYF. Incomplete CDR3 DNA: TGCAGTGCTAGTAGGGGCAGGGGGATGGTAGGAGAGACC. V gene TRBV20-1 combines with J gene TRBJ2-5; 7 bases agree with TRBD1. The read terminates 3 residues before the CDR3 end, so the remaining end is supplied by the germline J gene. This CDR3 comprises 16 residues. V lost 3 bases and J lost 4; bases outside the gene matches: 14. In germline, CDR1 is DFQATT, CDR2 SNEGSKA (reference sequence).

This clone appeared many times. Read sequence stops 3 residues before the CDR3 end, and the germline J gene provides the missing end. V usage is TRBV18 and J usage is TRBJ1-6, with 8 bases that match TRBD1. CDR1 and CDR2 (germline): KGHSH, LQKENI. The CDR3 runs 18 residues. J gave up 5 bases and V 2 bases, and 11 bases lay outside the gene matches. CDR3 DNA (partial): TGTGCCAGCTCACCAAATCAGTCAGGGGGCGGTCATAATTCACCC. Residues: CASSPNQSGGGHNSP. Given in full, the CDR3 is CASSPNQSGGGHNSPLHF.

Ten or more counts support this clone. The CDR3 goes on 3 residues after the read ends, and that part is filled in from the germline J gene. This chain connects TRBV20-1 to TRBJ1-6, with 7 bases fitting TRBD1. V was clipped by 6 bases and J by 0 bases; unmatched bases: 17. This CDR3 has 19 residues. Per germline, CDR1 DFQATT and CDR2 SNEGSKA (reference sequence). Partial CDR3 DNA: TGCAGTGCCCCCTACAGGGAGAGGGGGCTGGGCTCCTATAATTCACCC. This translates into CSAPYRERGLGSYNSP. The entire CDR3 protein reads CSAPYRERGLGSYNSPLHF.

About this clone: The missing CDR3 end, 3 residues past where the read stops, is filled in from the germline J gene. This chain links TRBV19 with TRBJ2-3, with TRBD2 matching 8 bases. The germline gives CDR1 LNHDA, CDR2 SQIVND (reference sequence). The CDR3 sequence is 15 residues long. V shed 3 bases, J shed 1 base, and the junction held 3 bases outside the gene matches. The chain's CDR3 is CASSISAGGTDTQYF. Partial CDR3 DNA: TGTGCCAGTAGTATCTCAGCGGGGGGCACAGATACG.

This clone showed up many times. The read terminates 3 residues before the CDR3 end, so the remaining end is supplied by the germline J gene. The chain combines TRBV19 with TRBJ2-1; TRBD2 is a possible D gene (6 bases). V lost 3 bases to trimming and J lost 2 bases, with 11 bases between them. Germline V gives CDR1 LNHDA, CDR2 SQIVND (reference sequence). CDR3 size: 15 residues. The DNA read from the CDR3 is TGTGCCAGTAGTATCGGGCGGGGCGCCTACAATGAG. It encodes CASSIGRGAYNE. The full CDR3 sequence reads CASSIGRGAYNEQFF.

This clone was picked up a small number of times. Read sequence stops 3 residues before the CDR3 end, and the germline J gene provides the missing end. The V and J genes are TRBV20-1 and TRBJ2-5; 10 bases are a match to TRBD2. V gave up 2 bases and J gave up 3 bases; unmatched junction bases: 9. The CDR3 covers 16 residues. The V gene's germline CDR1 is DFQATT and CDR2 SNEGSKA (reference sequence). The CDR3: CSARRASGRGEETQYF. CDR3 bases read: TGCAGTGCTAGACGGGCTAGCGGGAGAGGAGAAGAGACC.

This clone occurred a few times. The CDR3 end is not reached by the read, which stops 3 residues before it; the germline J gene fills it in. The chain is built from TRBV7-8 and TRBJ2-3, with 12 bases identical to TRBD2. The CDR3 sequence is 17 residues long. V was pared by 0 bases and J by 5 bases, with 6 bases of the junction left unmatched. From germline, CDR1 is SGHVS and CDR2 FQNEAQ. CDR3: CASSLAETSGSLDTQYF. The part of the CDR3 DNA that was read is TGTGCCAGCAGCTTAGCGGAGACTAGCGGGAGCTTAGATACG.

CDR3 DNA (partial): TGTGCCAGCAGTGGGGGACAGGAATCC. Encoded protein: CASSGGQES. The CDR3, in full, reads CASSGGQESYTF. The gene calls are TRBV6-1 and TRBJ1-2, with 8 bases matching TRBD1. The missing CDR3 end, 3 residues past where the read stops, is filled in from the germline J gene. The germline V gene encodes CDR1 MNHNS and CDR2 SASEGT. This CDR3 has 12 residues.

Comment on this clone: The read ends 3 residues before the CDR3 terminus; that terminus is restored from the germline J gene. The J gene is TRBJ1-5, the V gene TRBV13; 8 bases align to TRBD1. Losses at the gene ends were 5 bases for V and 7 bases for J; bases not matched to a gene: 7. The CDR3 runs to 14 residues. The germline CDR1 and CDR2 sequences are PRHDT and FYEKMQ (reference sequence). The CDR3 protein is CASSPQGAGQPQHF. The sequenced part of the CDR3 DNA is TGTGCCAGCAGCCCGCAGGGGGCTGGGCAGCCC. The variable domain in full, with the rest retrieved from reference TRBV13 and TRBJ1-5, is AAGVIQSPRHLIKEKRETATLKCYPIPRHDTVYWYQQGPGQDPQFLISFYEKMQSDKGSIPDRFSAQQFSDYHSELNMSSLELGDSALYFCASSPQGAGQPQHFGDGTRLSIL.